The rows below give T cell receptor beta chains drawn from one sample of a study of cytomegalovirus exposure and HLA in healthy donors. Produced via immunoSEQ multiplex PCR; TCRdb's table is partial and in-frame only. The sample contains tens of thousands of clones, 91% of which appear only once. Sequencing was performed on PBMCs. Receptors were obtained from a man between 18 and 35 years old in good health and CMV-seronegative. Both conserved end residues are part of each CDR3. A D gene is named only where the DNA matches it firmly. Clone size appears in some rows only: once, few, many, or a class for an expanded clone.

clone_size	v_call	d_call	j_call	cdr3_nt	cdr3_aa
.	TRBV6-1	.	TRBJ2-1	TGTGCCAGCATTTCATACAATGAGCAGTTCTTC	CASISYNEQFF
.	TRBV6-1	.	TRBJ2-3	TGTGCCAGCAGTGAACATGGGGGGGATACGCAGTATTTT	CASSEHGGDTQYF
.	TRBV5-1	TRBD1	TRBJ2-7	TGCGCCAGCAGCTTCCTGGGACAGGACCAATACGAGCAGTACTTC	CASSFLGQDQYEQYF
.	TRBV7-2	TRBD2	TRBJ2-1	TGTGCCAGCAGCCCCCGGACGGGACTACAGCGCGAGCAGTTCTTC	CASSPRTGLQREQFF
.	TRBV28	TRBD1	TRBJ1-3	TGTGCCAGCAGTCCAGGGGGGTCTGGAAACACCATATATTTT	CASSPGGSGNTIYF
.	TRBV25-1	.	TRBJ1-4	TGTGCCAGCAGTTTCCCGTGGGCGGACAGAAGAAATGAAAAACTGTTTTTT	CASSFPWADRRNEKLFF
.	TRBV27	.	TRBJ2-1	TGTGCCAGCAGACCCCCACCAGGGAGGGGGGCCAATGAGCAGTTCTTC	CASRPPPGRGANEQFF
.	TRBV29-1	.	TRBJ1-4	TGCAGCGTCGCACAATGGGGCAGACAGAATGAAAAACTGTTTTTT	CSVAQWGRQNEKLFF
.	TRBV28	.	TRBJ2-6	TGTGCCAGCAGTTTTAGGGGTTGGACTGGGGCCAACGTCCTGACTTTC	CASSFRGWTGANVLTF
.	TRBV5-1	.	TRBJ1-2	TGCGCCAGCAGCTTGCAACAGGGCGACTATGGCTACACCTTC	CASSLQQGDYGYTF
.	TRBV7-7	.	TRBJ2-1	TGTGCTAGCAGTACCTCGGGGGTGGGTGAGCAGTTCTTC	CASSTSGVGEQFF
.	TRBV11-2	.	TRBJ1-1	TGTGCCAGCAGCTTAGTGGCTCCCATGAACACTGAAGCTTTCTTT	CASSLVAPMNTEAFF
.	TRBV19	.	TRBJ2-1	TGTGCCAGTAGTATGCCCGGGGAGCAGTTCTTC	CASSMPGEQFF
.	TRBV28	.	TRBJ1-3	TGTGCCAGCAGTTTCAGGGGCAGGGACACCATATATTTT	CASSFRGRDTIYF
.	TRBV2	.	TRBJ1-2	TGTGCCAGCAGTGGGCAGGGGCCCTATGGCTACACCTTC	CASSGQGPYGYTF
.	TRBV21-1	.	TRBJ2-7	TGTGCCAGCAGGGTAGCTTATTCCTACGAGCAGTACTTC	CASRVAYSYEQYF
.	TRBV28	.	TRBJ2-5	TGTGCCAGCAGTTTAGAGAGGCAAGAGACCCAGTACTTC	CASSLERQETQYF
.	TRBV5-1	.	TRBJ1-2	TGCGCCAGCAGCTTGGGGAGTTTGTCGGGGAACTACACCTTC	CASSLGSLSGNYTF
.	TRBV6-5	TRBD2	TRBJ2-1	TGTGCCAGCATGCACGCGGGAGGGCCCTTTAATGAGCAGTTCTTC	CASMHAGGPFNEQFF
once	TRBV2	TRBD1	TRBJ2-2	TGTGCCAGGGACAGGGGGCTCACCGGGGAGCTGTTTTTT	CARDRGLTGELFF
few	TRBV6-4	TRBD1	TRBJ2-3	TGTGCCAGCAGTACAGGGGGAGCTAGCACAGATACGCAGTATTTT	CASSTGGASTDTQYF